These T cell receptor beta chains were read from a single sample in a study of blood T cells in healthy people across ages. TCRdb re-derived calls from the 5' RACE reads in MiXCR, one entry per CDR3 protein. Here the sample spans about 680,000 distinct CDR3 sequences, around 48% being singletons. Sequencing was done on a sample of blood. Source of these receptors: a woman aged 55-69 years in good health. Both conserved end residues are part of each CDR3. D genes are given only for firm matches. Size values are once, few and many counts, or a class for expanded clones, and some rows have none.

-	TRBV4-3	-	TRBJ2-7	TGCGCCAGCAGCCAAGATATGACAGGCGCAGCCGGCAATGAGCAGTACTTC	CASSQDMTGAAGNEQYF
TRBD2	TRBV7-2	-	TRBJ2-7	TGTGCCAGCAGCTTACTACCCGGACTAGCGGGAACCTTCAGCTCCTACGAGCAGTACTTC	CASSLLPGLAGTFSSYEQYF
-	TRBV15	once	TRBJ2-7	TGTGCCACCAGCAGAGGAAGGGGGGACTCCACCTACAATGAGCAGTACTTC	CATSRGRGDSTYNEQYF
TRBD2	TRBV20-1	few	TRBJ2-5	TGCAGTGCTCCCCGCGGGGGTGAGACCCAGTACTTC	CSAPRGGETQYF
TRBD2	TRBV28	-	TRBJ2-2	TGTGCCAGCAGTTTAGCCTCCGGGACTAGCTTCACCGGGGAGCTGTTTTTT	CASSLASGTSFTGELFF
TRBD2	TRBV18	-	TRBJ2-1	TGTGCCAGCTCACCGGGGGGACTACCCTCCTACAATGAGCAGTTCTTC	CASSPGGLPSYNEQFF
-	TRBV19	-	TRBJ1-1	TGTGCCAGTAAAGATGGAGGCAGTGAAGCTTTCTTT	CASKDGGSEAFF
-	TRBV28	-	TRBJ2-5	TGTGCCAGCAGTGTAAGGTGGGGGCTGGGGGAGCAGTACTTC	CASSVRWGLGEQYF
-	TRBV7-2	few	TRBJ2-3	TGTGCCAGCAGCTTAAGCCCATATACGCAGTATTTT	CASSLSPYTQYF
TRBD1	TRBV29-1	-	TRBJ2-7	TGCAGCGTTGTCGGGGGCCAGGGGGCAGACGAGCAGTACTTC	CSVVGGQGADEQYF
TRBD1	TRBV20-1	few	TRBJ1-6	TGCAGTGCTCCGCTACAGGGGGCTGAATCACCCCTCCACTTT	CSAPLQGAESPLHF
TRBD2	TRBV4-1	-	TRBJ2-1	TGCGCCAGCAGCCAAGGCGGGGGACGAATCTACAATGAGCAGTTCTTC	CASSQGGGRIYNEQFF
TRBD1	TRBV7-9	once	TRBJ2-3	TGTGCCAGCAGCTGCAAGGGGACAGGTACAGATACGCAGTATTTT	CASSCKGTGTDTQYF
-	TRBV29-1	-	TRBJ2-1	TGCAGCGTTGAAGAGGGCGAGGGGCCCATCTACAATGAGCAGTTCTTC	CSVEEGEGPIYNEQFF
TRBD1	TRBV12-3/TRBV12-4	-	TRBJ2-1	TGTGCCAGCAGTTTTTTACCCCGGGACAGGGTCTCCTACGAGCAGTTCTTC	CASSFLPRDRVSYEQFF
-	TRBV27	-	TRBJ2-5	TGTGCCAGCAGTTCCCTATCGGCGGGTACGGAGACCCAGTACTTC	CASSSLSAGTETQYF
-	TRBV6-5	-	TRBJ2-4	TGTGCCGGCAGCCCCCCGGGGGCCAAAAACATTCAGTACTTC	CAGSPPGAKNIQYF
TRBD1	TRBV5-1	few	TRBJ2-7	TGCGCCAGCAGCTCGACAGGGGGACGGGCCTACGAGCAGTACTTC	CASSSTGGRAYEQYF
-	TRBV20-1	few	TRBJ2-1	TGCAGTGCTAGGTATGGCAGTGAGCAGTTCTTC	CSARYGSEQFF
-	TRBV4-3	few	TRBJ2-3	TGCGCCAGCAGCCAAGAACCCAGCACAGATACGCAGTATTTT	CASSQEPSTDTQYF
TRBD1	TRBV2	few	TRBJ2-7	TGTGCCAGCAGTGAAGTTAGGACAGGGCGTTACGAGCAGTACTTC	CASSEVRTGRYEQYF
-	TRBV7-2	-	TRBJ2-5	TGTGCCGGCAGCTTGGCGGGGTTACAGACCCAGTACTTC	CAGSLAGLQTQYF
-	TRBV29-1	-	TRBJ1-2	TGCAGCGTTGGAGATGACGACAGCCATGGCTACACCTTC	CSVGDDDSHGYTF
-	TRBV6-2/TRBV6-3	few	TRBJ2-7	TGTGCCAGCAGTAACCGGGGTGCCCGCGAGCAGTACTTC	CASSNRGAREQYF
-	TRBV6-5	-	TRBJ2-1	TGTGCCAGCAGCTACTCGACCGGGTACAATGAGCAGTTCTTC	CASSYSTGYNEQFF
TRBD1	TRBV20-1	-	TRBJ1-6	TGCAGTGCTAGGAACACAGGGGGCCGTAATTCACCCCTCCACTTT	CSARNTGGRNSPLHF
-	TRBV29-1	-	TRBJ2-1	TGCAGCGTTGGGGGACTTCGGGGGTTAGATGAGCAGTTCTTC	CSVGGLRGLDEQFF
-	TRBV7-2	-	TRBJ1-2	TGTGCCAGCAGCCAAGACAGGAGGAACTATGGCTACACCTTC	CASSQDRRNYGYTF
-	TRBV20-1	few	TRBJ1-2	TGCAGTGCTCGGCCTTCGGGTACAAGCCCCTATGGCTACACCTTC	CSARPSGTSPYGYTF
-	TRBV5-1	-	TRBJ2-5	TGCGCCAGCAGCTTGTTACACAGGGAGAATCAAGAGACCCAGTACTTC	CASSLLHRENQETQYF